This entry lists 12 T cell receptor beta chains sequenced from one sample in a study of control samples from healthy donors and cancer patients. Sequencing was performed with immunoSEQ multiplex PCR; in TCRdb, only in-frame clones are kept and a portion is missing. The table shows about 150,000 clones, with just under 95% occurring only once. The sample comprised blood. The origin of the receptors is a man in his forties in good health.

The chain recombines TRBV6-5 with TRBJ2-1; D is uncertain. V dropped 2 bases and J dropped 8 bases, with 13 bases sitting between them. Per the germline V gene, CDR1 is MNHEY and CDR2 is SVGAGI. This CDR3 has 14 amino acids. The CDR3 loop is CASSYHRTYHEQFF. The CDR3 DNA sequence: TGTGCCAGCAGTTACCACCGAACATACCATGAGCAGTTCTTC.

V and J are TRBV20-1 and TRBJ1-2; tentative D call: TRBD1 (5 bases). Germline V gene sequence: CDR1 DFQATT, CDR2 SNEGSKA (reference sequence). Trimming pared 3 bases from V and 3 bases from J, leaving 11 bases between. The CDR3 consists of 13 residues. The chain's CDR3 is CSASKIRDYGYTF. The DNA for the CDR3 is TGCAGTGCTAGTAAGATCAGGGACTATGGCTACACCTTC.

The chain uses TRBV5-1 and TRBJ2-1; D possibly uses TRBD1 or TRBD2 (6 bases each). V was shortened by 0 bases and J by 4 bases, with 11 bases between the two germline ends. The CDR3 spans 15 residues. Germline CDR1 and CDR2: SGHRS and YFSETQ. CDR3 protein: CASSLAGALYNEQFF. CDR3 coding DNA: TGCGCCAGCAGCTTGGCGGGGGCCCTATACAATGAGCAGTTCTTC.

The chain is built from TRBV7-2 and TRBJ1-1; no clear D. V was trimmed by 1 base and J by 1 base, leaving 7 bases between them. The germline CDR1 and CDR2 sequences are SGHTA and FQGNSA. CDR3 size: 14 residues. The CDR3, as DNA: TGTGCCAGCAGCTTAGGCCACAAGAACACTGAAGCTTTCTTT. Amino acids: CASSLGHKNTEAFF.

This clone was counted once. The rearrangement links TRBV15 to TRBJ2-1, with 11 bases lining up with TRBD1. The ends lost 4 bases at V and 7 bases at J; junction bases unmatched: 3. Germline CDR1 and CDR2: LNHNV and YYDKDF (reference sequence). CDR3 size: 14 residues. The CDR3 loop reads CATSTDRGPNEQFF. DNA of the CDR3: TGTGCCACCAGCACGGACAGGGGGCCGAATGAGCAGTTCTTC.

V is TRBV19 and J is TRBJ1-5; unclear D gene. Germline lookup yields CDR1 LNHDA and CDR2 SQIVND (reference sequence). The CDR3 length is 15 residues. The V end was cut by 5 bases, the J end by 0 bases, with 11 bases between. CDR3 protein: CASSPLLYSNQPQHF. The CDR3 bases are TGTGCCAGTAGTCCGCTTCTCTATAGCAATCAGCCCCAGCATTTT.

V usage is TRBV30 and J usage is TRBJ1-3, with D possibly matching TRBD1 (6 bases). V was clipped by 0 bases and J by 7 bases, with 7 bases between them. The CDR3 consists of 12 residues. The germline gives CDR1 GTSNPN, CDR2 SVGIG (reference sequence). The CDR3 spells CAWSVGGNTIYF. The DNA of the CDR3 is TGTGCCTGGAGTGTAGGGGGTAACACCATATATTTT.

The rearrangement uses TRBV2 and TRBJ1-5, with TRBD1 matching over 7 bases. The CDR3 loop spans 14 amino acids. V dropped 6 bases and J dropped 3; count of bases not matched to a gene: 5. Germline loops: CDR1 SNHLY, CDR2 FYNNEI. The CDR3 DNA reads TGTGCCAGCAGCCCCGGGACAGACAATCAGCCCCAGCATTTT. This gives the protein CASSPGTDNQPQHF.

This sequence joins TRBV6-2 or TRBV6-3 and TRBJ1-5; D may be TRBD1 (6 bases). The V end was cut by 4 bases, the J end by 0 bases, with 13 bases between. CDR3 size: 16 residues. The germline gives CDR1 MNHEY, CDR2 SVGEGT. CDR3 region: CASSFGQTHSNQPQHF. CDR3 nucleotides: TGTGCCAGCAGTTTCGGACAGACTCATAGCAATCAGCCCCAGCATTTT.

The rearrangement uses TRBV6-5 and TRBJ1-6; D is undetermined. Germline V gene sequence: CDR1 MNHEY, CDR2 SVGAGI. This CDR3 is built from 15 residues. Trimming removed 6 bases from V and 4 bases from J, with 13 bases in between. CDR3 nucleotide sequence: TGTGCCAGCAGCCCCGGGTCCTCATATAATTCACCCCTCCACTTT. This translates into CASSPGSSYNSPLHF.

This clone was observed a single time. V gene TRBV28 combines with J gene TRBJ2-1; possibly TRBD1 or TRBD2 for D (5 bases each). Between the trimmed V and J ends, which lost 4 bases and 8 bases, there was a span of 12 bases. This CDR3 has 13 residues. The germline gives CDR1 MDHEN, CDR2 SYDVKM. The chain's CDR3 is CASSSGARDEQFF. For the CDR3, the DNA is TGTGCCAGCAGTTCCGGGGCCAGGGATGAGCAGTTCTTC.

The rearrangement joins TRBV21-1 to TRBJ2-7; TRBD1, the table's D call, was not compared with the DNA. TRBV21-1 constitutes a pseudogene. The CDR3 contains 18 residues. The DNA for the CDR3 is TGTGCCAGCAGTCAAGGACCGGGACAGGGGCCTAGCTCCTACGAGCAGTACTTC. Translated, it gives CASSQGPGQGPSSYEQYF.